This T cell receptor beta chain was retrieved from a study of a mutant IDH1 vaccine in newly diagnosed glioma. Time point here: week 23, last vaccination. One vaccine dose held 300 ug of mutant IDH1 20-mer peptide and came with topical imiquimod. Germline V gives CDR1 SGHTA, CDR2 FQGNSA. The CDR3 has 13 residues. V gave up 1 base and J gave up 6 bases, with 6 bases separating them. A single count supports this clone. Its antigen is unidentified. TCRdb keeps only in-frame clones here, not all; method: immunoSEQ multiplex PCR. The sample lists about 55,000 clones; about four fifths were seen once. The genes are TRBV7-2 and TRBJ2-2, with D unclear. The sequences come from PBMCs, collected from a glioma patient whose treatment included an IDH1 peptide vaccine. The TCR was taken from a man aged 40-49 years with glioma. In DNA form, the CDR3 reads TGTGCCAGCAGCTTAGGCTCGGCCGGGGAGCTGTTTTTT. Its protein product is CASSLGSAGELFF.